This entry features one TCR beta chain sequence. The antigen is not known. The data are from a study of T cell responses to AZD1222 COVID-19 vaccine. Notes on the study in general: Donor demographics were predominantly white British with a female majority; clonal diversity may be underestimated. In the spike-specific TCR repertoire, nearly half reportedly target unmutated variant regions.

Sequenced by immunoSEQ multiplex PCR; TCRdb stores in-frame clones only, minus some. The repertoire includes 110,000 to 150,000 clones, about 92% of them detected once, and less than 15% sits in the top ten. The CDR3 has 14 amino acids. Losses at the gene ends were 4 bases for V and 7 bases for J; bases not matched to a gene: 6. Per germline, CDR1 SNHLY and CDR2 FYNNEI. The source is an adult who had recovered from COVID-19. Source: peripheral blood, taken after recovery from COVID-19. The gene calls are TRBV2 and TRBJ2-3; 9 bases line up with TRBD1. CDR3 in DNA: TGTGCCAGCAGTGCCGGGACAGGGAGGAATACGCAGTATTTT. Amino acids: CASSAGTGRNTQYF.